This record covers a single TCR beta chain. The sample is drawn from a study of blood T cell repertoires in COVID-19. This CDR3 region has 13 residues. The germline V gene encodes CDR1 SGHAT and CDR2 FQNNGV. V lost 2 bases, J lost 7 bases, and 9 bases lay in between. In the original workflow: How many nucleated cells were present was estimated from reference gene primer amplification. Some clones are missing from TCRdb's copy, which holds only in-frame ones; the method was immunoSEQ multiplex PCR. The V and J calls and clone size come from that table; D and trimming were worked out from the DNA. The table includes just over 350,000 clones, more than 75% detected once.

Sequencing was carried out using PBMCs or T cells enriched from blood (not recorded which). This clonotype was sampled from a woman aged 25-40 years who had recovered from COVID-19. The chain is built from TRBV11-2 and TRBJ2-1; D not certain. CDR3 region: CASSLPYLNEQFF. The CDR3 bases are TGTGCCAGCAGCTTACCTTACTTGAATGAGCAGTTCTTC.